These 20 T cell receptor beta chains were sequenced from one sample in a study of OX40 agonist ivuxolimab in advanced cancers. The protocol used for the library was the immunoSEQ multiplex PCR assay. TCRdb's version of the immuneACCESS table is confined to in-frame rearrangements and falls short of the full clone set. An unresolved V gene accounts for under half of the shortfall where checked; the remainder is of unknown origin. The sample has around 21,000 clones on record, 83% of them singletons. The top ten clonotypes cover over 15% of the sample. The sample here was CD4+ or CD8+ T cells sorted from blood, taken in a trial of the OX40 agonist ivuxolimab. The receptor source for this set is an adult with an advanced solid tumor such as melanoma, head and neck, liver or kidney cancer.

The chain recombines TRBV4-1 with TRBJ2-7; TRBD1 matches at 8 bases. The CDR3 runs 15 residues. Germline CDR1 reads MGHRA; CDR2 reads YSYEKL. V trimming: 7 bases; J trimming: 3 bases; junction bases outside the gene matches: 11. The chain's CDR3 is CASKLEQGDLYEQYF. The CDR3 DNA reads TGCGCCAGCAAGCTAGAACAGGGGGATCTCTACGAGCAGTACTTC.

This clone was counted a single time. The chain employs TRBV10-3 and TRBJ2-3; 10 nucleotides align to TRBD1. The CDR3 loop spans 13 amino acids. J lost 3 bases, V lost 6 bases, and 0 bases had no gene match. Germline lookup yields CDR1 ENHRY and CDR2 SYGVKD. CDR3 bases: TGTGCCATCAGGGGACAGGGGACAGATACGCAGTATTTT. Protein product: CAIRGQGTDTQYF.

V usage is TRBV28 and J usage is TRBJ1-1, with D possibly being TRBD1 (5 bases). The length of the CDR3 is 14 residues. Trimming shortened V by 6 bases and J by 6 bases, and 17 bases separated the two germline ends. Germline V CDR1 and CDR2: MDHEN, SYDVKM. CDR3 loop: CASRGVSGGSEAFF. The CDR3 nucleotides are TGTGCCAGCAGGGGGGTTTCGGGCGGGTCTGAAGCTTTCTTT. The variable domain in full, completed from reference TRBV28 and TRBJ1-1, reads DVKVTQSSRYLVKRTGEKVFLECVQDMDHENMFWYRQDPGLGLRLIYFSYDVKMKEKGDIPEGYSVSREKKERFSLILESASTNQTSMYLCASRGVSGGSEAFFGQGTRLTVV.

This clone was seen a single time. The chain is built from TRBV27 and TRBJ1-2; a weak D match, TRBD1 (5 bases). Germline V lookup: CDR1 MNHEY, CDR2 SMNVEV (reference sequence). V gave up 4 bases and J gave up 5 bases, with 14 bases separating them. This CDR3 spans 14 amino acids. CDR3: CASSYTGWGYGYTF. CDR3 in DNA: TGTGCCAGCAGTTATACAGGTTGGGGATATGGCTACACCTTC.

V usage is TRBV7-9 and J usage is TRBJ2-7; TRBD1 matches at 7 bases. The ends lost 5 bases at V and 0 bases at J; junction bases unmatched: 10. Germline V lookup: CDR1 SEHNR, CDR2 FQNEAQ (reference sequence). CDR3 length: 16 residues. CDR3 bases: TGTGCCAGCAGCCACTCCGGGACAGAAAACTCCTACGAGCAGTACTTC. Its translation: CASSHSGTENSYEQYF.

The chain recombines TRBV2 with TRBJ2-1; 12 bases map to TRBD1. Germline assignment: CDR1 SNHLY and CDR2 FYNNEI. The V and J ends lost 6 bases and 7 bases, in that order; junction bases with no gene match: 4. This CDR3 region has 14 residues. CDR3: CASSGTGGWNEQFF. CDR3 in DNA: TGTGCCAGCAGCGGGACAGGGGGCTGGAATGAGCAGTTCTTC.

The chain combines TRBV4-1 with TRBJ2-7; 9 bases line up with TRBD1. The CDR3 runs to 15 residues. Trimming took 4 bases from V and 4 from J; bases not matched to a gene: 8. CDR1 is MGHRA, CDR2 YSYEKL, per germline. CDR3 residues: CASSRVGTGIYEQYF. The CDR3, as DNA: TGCGCCAGCAGCCGAGTGGGGACAGGGATTTACGAGCAGTACTTC.

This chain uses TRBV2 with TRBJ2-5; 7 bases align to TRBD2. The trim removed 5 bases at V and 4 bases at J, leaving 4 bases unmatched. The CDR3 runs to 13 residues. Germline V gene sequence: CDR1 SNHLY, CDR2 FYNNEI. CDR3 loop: CASSPTGGETQYF. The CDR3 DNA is TGTGCCAGCAGTCCCACGGGGGGAGAGACCCAGTACTTC.

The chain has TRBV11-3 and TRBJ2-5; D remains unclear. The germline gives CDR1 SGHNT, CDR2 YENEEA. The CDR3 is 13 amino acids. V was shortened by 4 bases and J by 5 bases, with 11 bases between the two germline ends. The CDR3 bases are TGTGCCAGCAGCTCCGACCTGGGGGAGACCCAGTACTTC. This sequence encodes CASSSDLGETQYF. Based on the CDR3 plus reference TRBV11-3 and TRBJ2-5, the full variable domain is EAGVVQSPRYKIIEKKQPVAFWCNPISGHNTLYWYLQNLGQGPELLIRYENEEAVDDSQLPKDRFSAERLKGVDSTLKIQPAELGDSAVYLCASSSDLGETQYFGPGTRLLVL.

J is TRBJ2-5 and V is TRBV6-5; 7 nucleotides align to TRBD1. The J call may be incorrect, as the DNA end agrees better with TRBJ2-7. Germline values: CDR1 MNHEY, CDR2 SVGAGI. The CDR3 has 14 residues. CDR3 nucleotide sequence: TGTGCCAGCAGCCCCGGGACAGTACCCTACGAGCAGTACTTC. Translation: CASSPGTVPYEQYF.

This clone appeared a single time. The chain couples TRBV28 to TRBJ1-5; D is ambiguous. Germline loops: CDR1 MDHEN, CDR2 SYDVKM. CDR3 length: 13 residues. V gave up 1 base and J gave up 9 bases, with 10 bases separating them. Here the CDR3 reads CASSLSRSGPQHF. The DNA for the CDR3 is TGTGCCAGCAGTTTATCGAGGAGCGGGCCCCAGCATTTT.

CDR3 sequence reads: CASSLGHKFYEQYF. The CDR3, as DNA: TGTGCCAGCAGTTTAGGCCACAAGTTCTACGAGCAGTACTTC. The V gene is TRBV27, the J gene TRBJ2-7; D remains ambiguous. The V gene's germline CDR1 is MNHEY and CDR2 SMNVEV (reference sequence). Between the trimmed V and J ends, which lost 2 bases and 3 bases, there was a span of 11 bases. This CDR3 region has 14 residues.

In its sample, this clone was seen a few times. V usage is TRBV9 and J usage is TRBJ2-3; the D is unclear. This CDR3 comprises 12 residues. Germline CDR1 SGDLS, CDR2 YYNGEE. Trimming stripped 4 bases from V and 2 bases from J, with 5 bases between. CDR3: CASSSYTDTQYF. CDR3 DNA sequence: TGTGCCAGCAGCTCTTACACAGATACGCAGTATTTT.

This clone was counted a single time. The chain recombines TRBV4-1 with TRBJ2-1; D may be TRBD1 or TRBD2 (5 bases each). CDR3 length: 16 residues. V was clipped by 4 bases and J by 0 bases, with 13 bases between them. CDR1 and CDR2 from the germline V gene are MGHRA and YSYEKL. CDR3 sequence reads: CASSRKPGGSYNEQFF. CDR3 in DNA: TGCGCCAGCAGCCGGAAACCTGGGGGCTCCTACAATGAGCAGTTCTTC.

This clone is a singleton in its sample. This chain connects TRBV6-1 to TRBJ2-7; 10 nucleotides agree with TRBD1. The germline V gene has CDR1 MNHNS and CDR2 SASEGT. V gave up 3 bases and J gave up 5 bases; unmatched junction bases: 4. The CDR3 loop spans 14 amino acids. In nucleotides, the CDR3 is TGTGCCAGCAGTGAGGGACAGGGGTCGGACGAGCAGTACTTC. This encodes CASSEGQGSDEQYF.

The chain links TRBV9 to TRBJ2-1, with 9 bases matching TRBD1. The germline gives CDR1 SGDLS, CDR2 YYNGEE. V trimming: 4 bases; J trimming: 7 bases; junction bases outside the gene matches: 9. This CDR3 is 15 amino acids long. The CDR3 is CASSPGTGFRNEQFF. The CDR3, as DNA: TGTGCCAGCAGCCCCGGGACAGGGTTTAGGAATGAGCAGTTCTTC.

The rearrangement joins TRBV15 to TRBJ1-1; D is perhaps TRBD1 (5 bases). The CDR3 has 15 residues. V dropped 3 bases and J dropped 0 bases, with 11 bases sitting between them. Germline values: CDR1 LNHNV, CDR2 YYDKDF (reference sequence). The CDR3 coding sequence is TGTGCCACCAGCAGGCTTAGACAGATGAACACTGAAGCTTTCTTT. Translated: CATSRLRQMNTEAFF.

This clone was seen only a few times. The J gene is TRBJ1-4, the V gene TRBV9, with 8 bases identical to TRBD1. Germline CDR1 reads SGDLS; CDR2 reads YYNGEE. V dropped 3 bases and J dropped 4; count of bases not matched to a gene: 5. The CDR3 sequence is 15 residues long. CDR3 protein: CASSDGQGDNEKLFF. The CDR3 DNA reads TGTGCCAGCAGCGATGGACAGGGTGATAATGAAAAACTGTTTTTT.

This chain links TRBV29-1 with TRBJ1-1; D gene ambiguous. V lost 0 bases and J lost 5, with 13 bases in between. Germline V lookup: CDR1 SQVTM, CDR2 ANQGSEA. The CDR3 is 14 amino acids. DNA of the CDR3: TGCAGCGTTGAAGATTGGGATGTTAGGACTGAAGCTTTCTTT. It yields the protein CSVEDWDVRTEAFF.

CDR3 coding DNA: TGCGCCAGCAGCTTGATTCAGGGGGCTGGCGAGCAGTACTTC. This encodes CASSLIQGAGEQYF. The chain joins TRBV5-1 to TRBJ2-7; 8 bases agree with TRBD1. This CDR3 has 14 amino acids. V lost 1 base to trimming and J lost 6 bases; unmatched junction nucleotides: 6. CDR1 and CDR2 from the germline V gene are SGHRS and YFSETQ.